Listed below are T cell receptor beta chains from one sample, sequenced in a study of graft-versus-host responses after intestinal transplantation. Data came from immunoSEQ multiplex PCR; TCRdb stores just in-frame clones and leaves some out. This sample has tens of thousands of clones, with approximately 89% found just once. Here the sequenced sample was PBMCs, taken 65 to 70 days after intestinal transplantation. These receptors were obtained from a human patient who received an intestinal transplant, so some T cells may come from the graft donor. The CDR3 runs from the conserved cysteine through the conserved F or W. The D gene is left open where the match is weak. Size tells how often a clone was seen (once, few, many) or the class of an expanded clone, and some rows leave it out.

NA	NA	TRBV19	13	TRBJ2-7	CASRQYGQNEQYF	TGTGCCAGTAGGCAATACGGCCAGAACGAGCAGTACTTC
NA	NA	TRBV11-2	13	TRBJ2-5	CASSRQVQETQYF	TGTGCCAGCAGCCGACAGGTCCAAGAGACCCAGTACTTC
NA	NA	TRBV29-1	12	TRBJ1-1	CSVATENTEAFF	TGCAGCGTCGCTACAGAGAACACTGAAGCTTTCTTT
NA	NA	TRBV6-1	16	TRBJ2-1	CASSEKERPPYNEQFF	TGTGCCAGCAGTGAAAAGGAGCGTCCCCCCTACAATGAGCAGTTCTTC
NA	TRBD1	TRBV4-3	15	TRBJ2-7	CASSHDRGSPYEQYF	TGCGCCAGCAGCCACGACAGGGGGTCCCCCTACGAGCAGTACTTC
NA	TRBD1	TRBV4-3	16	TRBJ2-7	CASSQDRGTGKYEQYF	TGCGCCAGCAGCCAAGATAGGGGGACAGGGAAGTACGAGCAGTACTTC
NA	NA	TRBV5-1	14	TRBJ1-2	CASSLGGAGYGYTF	TGCGCCAGCAGCTTGGGGGGCGCGGGGTATGGCTACACCTTC
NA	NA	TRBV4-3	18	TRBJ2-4	CASSQESHRGIAKNIQYF	TGCGCCAGCAGCCAAGAAAGTCACCGGGGGATAGCCAAAAACATTCAGTACTTC
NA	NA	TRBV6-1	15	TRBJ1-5	CASSEEPQGNQPQHF	TGTGCCAGCAGTGAAGAGCCACAGGGCAATCAGCCCCAGCATTTT
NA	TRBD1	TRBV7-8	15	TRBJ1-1	CASSSGTGGDTEAFF	TGTGCCAGCAGCTCCGGGACAGGGGGCGACACTGAAGCTTTCTTT
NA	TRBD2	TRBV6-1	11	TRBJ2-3	CASIAGDTQYF	TGTGCCAGCATAGCGGGAGATACGCAGTATTTT
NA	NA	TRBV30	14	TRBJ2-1	CAWTGASSWNEQFF	TGTGCCTGGACGGGGGCTAGTTCGTGGAATGAGCAGTTCTTC
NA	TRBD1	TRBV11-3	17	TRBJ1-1	CASSSSIGQGMNTEAFF	TGTGCCAGCAGCTCCTCAATCGGACAGGGCATGAACACTGAAGCTTTCTTT
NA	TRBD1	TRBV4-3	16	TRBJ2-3	CASSQDRWGLTDTQYF	TGCGCCAGCAGCCAGGACAGGTGGGGGCTCACAGATACGCAGTATTTT
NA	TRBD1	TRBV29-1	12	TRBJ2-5	CSAPDRAETQYF	TGCAGCGCCCCGGACAGGGCGGAGACCCAGTACTTC
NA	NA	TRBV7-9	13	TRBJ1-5	CASSELGNQPQHF	TGTGCCAGCAGCGAGCTGGGCAATCAGCCCCAGCATTTT
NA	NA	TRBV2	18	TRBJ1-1	CASSEGWGNELMNTEAFF	TGTGCCAGCAGTGAAGGTTGGGGGAATGAACTCATGAACACTGAAGCTTTCTTT
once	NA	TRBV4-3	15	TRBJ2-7	CASSQDRGGVYEQYF	TGCGCCAGCAGCCAAGATCGTGGAGGGGTCTACGAGCAGTACTTC
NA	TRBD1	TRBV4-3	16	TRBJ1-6	CASSQSTGTGFSPLHF	TGCGCCAGCAGCCAAAGTACCGGGACAGGGTTCTCACCCCTCCACTTT
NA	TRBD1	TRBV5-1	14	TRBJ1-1	CASSATGEGTEAFF	TGCGCCAGCAGCGCCACAGGGGAGGGCACTGAAGCTTTCTTT
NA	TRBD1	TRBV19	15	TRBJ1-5	CASSPLLTGWTPQHF	TGTGCCAGTAGCCCCCTTCTGACAGGGTGGACGCCCCAGCATTTT
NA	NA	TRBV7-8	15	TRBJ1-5	CASSPRSGPNQPQHF	TGTGCCAGCAGCCCCCGGTCAGGGCCCAATCAGCCCCAGCATTTT
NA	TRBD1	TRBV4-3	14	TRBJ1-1	CASSPGQMNTEAFF	TGCGCCAGCAGCCCGGGACAGATGAACACTGAAGCTTTCTTT
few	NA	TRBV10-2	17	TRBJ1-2	CASSEPILSRGQNGYTF	TGCGCCAGCAGTGAGCCGATTCTATCCCGGGGGCAAAATGGCTACACCTTC
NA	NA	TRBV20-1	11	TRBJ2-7	CSAKFVDEQYF	TGCAGTGCTAAGTTTGTTGACGAGCAGTACTTC
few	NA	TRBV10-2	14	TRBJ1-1	CASVGFWANTEAFF	TGCGCCAGCGTGGGTTTCTGGGCGAACACTGAAGCTTTCTTT
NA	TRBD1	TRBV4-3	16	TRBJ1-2	CASSQDATGQLYGYTF	TGCGCCAGCAGCCAAGATGCGACGGGACAGCTCTATGGCTACACCTTC
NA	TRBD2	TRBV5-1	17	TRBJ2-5	CASSIRLAGRPGETQYF	TGCGCCAGCAGCATTCGACTAGCGGGGCGGCCAGGGGAGACCCAGTACTTC
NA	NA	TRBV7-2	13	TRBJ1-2	CASSLDSQYGYTF	TGTGCCAGCAGCTTAGATTCCCAATATGGCTACACCTTC
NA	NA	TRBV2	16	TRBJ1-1	CASELVRAGRDTEAFF	TGTGCCAGCGAATTGGTTAGGGCAGGCCGAGACACTGAAGCTTTCTTT
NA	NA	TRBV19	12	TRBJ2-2	CASKGVPGELFF	TGTGCCAGTAAGGGGGTCCCCGGGGAGCTGTTTTTT
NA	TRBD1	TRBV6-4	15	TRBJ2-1	CASSDSTGGYNEQFF	TGTGCCAGCAGTGACTCGACAGGGGGCTACAATGAGCAGTTCTTC
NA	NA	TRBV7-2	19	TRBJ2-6	CASSYANRRRQSRANVLTF	TGTGCCAGCAGCTACGCTAACAGGAGACGACAAAGTCGGGCCAACGTCCTGACTTTC
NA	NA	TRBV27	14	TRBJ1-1	CASRLNGVNTEAFF	TGTGCCAGCAGACTCAACGGGGTGAACACTGAAGCTTTCTTT
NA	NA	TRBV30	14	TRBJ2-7	CAWSVVGNSYEQYF	TGTGCCTGGAGTGTAGTGGGGAACTCCTACGAGCAGTACTTC
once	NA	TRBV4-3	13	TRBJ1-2	CASSRSSSDGYTF	TGCGCCAGCAGCCGGAGCAGTTCAGATGGCTACACCTTC
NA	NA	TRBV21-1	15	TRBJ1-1	CASSKKTGRDTEAFF	TGTGCCAGCAGCAAAAAGACCGGAAGAGACACTGAAGCTTTCTTT
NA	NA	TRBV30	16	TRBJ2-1	CAWSVLMWGGFWEQFF	TGTGCCTGGAGTGTATTAATGTGGGGGGGCTTCTGGGAGCAGTTCTTC
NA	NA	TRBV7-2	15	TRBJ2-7	CASSELSGTFYEQYF	TGTGCCAGCAGCGAACTATCGGGGACTTTCTACGAGCAGTACTTC